This note documents a single T cell receptor beta chain sequence. The antigen is unknown. This entry is derived from a study of OX40 agonist ivuxolimab in advanced cancers. Broader study findings: On average, CD8+ T cells showed a greater number of expanded clones than CD4+.

Trimming left V 4 bases short and J 0 bases short, with 20 bases between. The CDR3 is made up of 17 amino acids. Germline CDR1 reads SGHKS; CDR2 reads YYEKEE (reference sequence). The method was immunoSEQ multiplex PCR; TCRdb's version includes in-frame clones alone and lacks a portion of them. The table has roughly 67,000 clones, about 88% seen once. The sample consisted of CD4+ or CD8+ T cells sorted from blood, taken in a trial of the OX40 agonist ivuxolimab. This TCR was recovered from an adult with an advanced solid tumor such as melanoma, head and neck, liver or kidney cancer. J is TRBJ2-7 and V is TRBV5-5; D is perhaps TRBD2 (6 bases). CDR3 in DNA: TGTGCCAGCAGCCTCAAGAGTCCGGGCGGGATCTCCTACGAGCAGTACTTC. Translating gives CASSLKSPGGISYEQYF.